The subject of this entry is one TCR beta chain. Its specificity is not known. The PCR was carried out with 60 Vbeta primers and 13 Jbeta primers. The repertoire was sequenced with immunoSEQ multiplex PCR; TCRdb's copy has only in-frame clones and lacks some. This sample yields 76,000 or so clones, of which around 70% are seen a single time; around 16% belongs to the top ten. This specimen belongs to a study of cytomegalovirus exposure and HLA in healthy donors. Study overall: From HLA-typed donors, an early data release held approximately 85 million unique TCRs.

Overall study results and limits: Later analysis identified a missense DCLRE1C variant that was linked to TCR beta V- and J-gene trimming. TCR beta sequences numbering more than 15,000 were associated with HLA alleles at 0.05 false discovery rate in a later analysis.

Trimming took 0 bases from V and 4 from J, leaving 15 bases between them. From germline, CDR1 is LGHNA and CDR2 YSLEER. This CDR3 region has 16 residues. The chain employs TRBV4-3 and TRBJ1-1, with D possibly TRBD1 on 6 matching bases. The source material was PBMCs. The TCR comes from a woman between 35 and 50 years old in good health and CMV-seropositive. The CDR3 DNA is TGCGCCAGCAGCCAAGAGTTTCGGGGGGCTGGCACTGAAGCTTTCTTT. This translates into CASSQEFRGAGTEAFF.